This is a list of T cell receptor beta chains from one sample in a study of blood T cell repertoires in COVID-19. Profiled with immunoSEQ multiplex PCR; TCRdb holds only in-frame clones, not every one. In the table there are fewer than 80,000 clones, about 92% of which are singletons. What was sequenced was peripheral blood. Receptors originate from a woman at least 80 years old with active or convalescent COVID-19. Each CDR3 is given with its conserved first and last residue. D genes are given only for firm matches. The listing skips clone size in some rows; elsewhere it reads once, few, many or a size class.

j_call	v_call	d_call	clone_size	cdr3_aa	cdr3_nt
TRBJ1-2	TRBV19	.	.	CASSGGVRGYGYTF	TGTGCCAGTAGTGGGGGCGTCAGGGGCTATGGCTACACCTTC
TRBJ2-5	TRBV7-6	TRBD2	few	CASSRTSGGSAQETQYF	TGTGCCAGCAGCCGGACTAGCGGGGGCTCCGCCCAAGAGACCCAGTACTTC
TRBJ2-7	TRBV19	TRBD2	.	CASSIEWTSGSYEQYF	TGTGCCAGTAGTATAGAGTGGACTAGCGGTTCCTACGAGCAGTACTTC
TRBJ2-1	TRBV5-5	TRBD1	once	CASSFGQGYNEQFF	TGTGCCAGCAGCTTCGGACAGGGCTACAATGAGCAGTTCTTC
TRBJ2-7	TRBV4-1	TRBD1	.	CASSQSQGVHYEQYF	TGCGCCAGCAGCCAATCACAGGGGGTCCACTACGAGCAGTACTTC
TRBJ1-6	TRBV7-9	.	.	CASSLDNNSPLHF	TGTGCCAGCAGCTTAGATAATAATTCACCCCTCCACTTT
TRBJ2-3	TRBV4-3	.	.	CASSQDQGAGSTDTQYF	TGCGCCAGCAGCCAAGATCAGGGCGCCGGTAGCACAGATACGCAGTATTTT
TRBJ2-1	TRBV27	TRBD2	.	CASSSLAGGPYNEQFF	TGTGCCAGCAGTTCCTTAGCGGGGGGGCCCTACAATGAGCAGTTCTTC
TRBJ2-7	TRBV10-3	.	few	CAIMVEGVTYEQYF	TGTGCCATCATGGTTGAAGGGGTAACCTACGAGCAGTACTTC
TRBJ2-7	TRBV6-5	TRBD1	once	CASSSPRTGTSYEQYF	TGTGCCAGCAGTTCCCCGCGGACAGGGACCTCCTACGAGCAGTACTTC
TRBJ1-6	TRBV2	.	.	CASSGTPGFTSNNSPLHF	TGTGCCAGCAGTGGCACCCCCGGTTTTACTAGCAATAATTCACCCCTCCACTTT
TRBJ2-3	TRBV28	TRBD1	.	CASSLGQVRDTQYF	TGTGCCAGCAGTTTGGGACAGGTCAGAGATACGCAGTATTTT
TRBJ1-6	TRBV28	.	.	CASSLWGDPSSHSPLHF	TGTGCCAGCAGTTTATGGGGAGACCCTTCATCCCATTCACCCCTCCACTTT
TRBJ2-5	TRBV6-4	TRBD2	.	CASSALAGARTQYF	TGTGCCAGCAGTGCCCTAGCGGGGGCCAGGACCCAGTACTTC
TRBJ1-6	TRBV5-6	.	.	CASSLGSLRGSPLHF	TGTGCCAGCAGCTTGGGGTCGTTACGCGGGTCACCCCTCCACTTT
TRBJ2-7	TRBV11-1	.	once	CASSSQGRSFAEQYF	TGTGCCAGCAGCTCACAGGGTCGTAGTTTTGCCGAGCAGTACTTC
TRBJ1-2	TRBV5-1	.	.	CASSSGNYGYTF	TGCGCCAGCAGCTCGGGAAACTATGGCTACACCTTC
TRBJ2-2	TRBV18	.	.	CASSPRTVGTGELFF	TGTGCCAGCTCACCTAGGACAGTGGGCACCGGGGAGCTGTTTTTT
TRBJ1-5	TRBV7-2	TRBD1	.	CASSPRGWTGGRQPQHF	TGTGCCAGCAGCCCCCGCGGGTGGACAGGGGGCAGGCAGCCCCAGCATTTT
TRBJ2-7	TRBV13	TRBD1	.	CASSLNPGGQYF	TGTGCCAGCAGCTTGAATCCAGGGGGACAGTACTTC
TRBJ2-2	TRBV15	TRBD2	.	CATSRRGATGELFF	TGTGCCACCAGCAGGCGGGGGGCCACCGGGGAGCTGTTTTTT
TRBJ1-4	TRBV7-9	.	.	CASSYDSPNEKLFF	TGTGCCAGCAGCTATGACAGCCCGAATGAAAAACTGTTTTTT
TRBJ2-5	TRBV3-1/TRBV3-2	.	.	CASGTIGRGKQETQYF	TGTGCCAGCGGGACAATCGGGCGGGGGAAACAAGAGACCCAGTACTTC
TRBJ1-1	TRBV4-2	.	.	CASSRREATEAFF	TGTGCCAGCAGCCGCCGGGAAGCGACTGAAGCTTTCTTT
TRBJ2-1	TRBV5-1	TRBD1	.	CASSLPGQGNNEQFF	TGCGCCAGCAGCCTACCGGGACAGGGGAACAATGAGCAGTTCTTC